These 5 T cell receptor beta chains share one sample of origin, sequenced in a study of shared clonotypes between healthy human individuals. The assay was immunoSEQ multiplex PCR, and TCRdb's table has in-frame clones only and misses some. The sample records over 2,000,000 clones, 90% to 95% being singletons. Naive-designated CD8 cells lacked CD45RO, were positively enriched for CCR7, and omitted terminally differentiated effector memory CD45RA+ cells. The sequenced sample consisted of naive CD8+ T cells from PBMCs. Receptor source: a man aged 18 to 30 in good health. Some clones in this sample may be carry-over from other donors' samples.

This clone was seen only once. The chain recombines TRBV27 with TRBJ2-4; D is possibly TRBD2 (6 bases). There are 13 residues in the CDR3. Germline assignment: CDR1 MNHEY and CDR2 SMNVEV (reference sequence). With 3 bases removed from V and 5 bases from J, the gap between germline ends came to 8 bases. The CDR3 bases are TGTGCCAGCAGTTTGGGACTCCAAAACATTCAGTACTTC. Translating it yields CASSLGLQNIQYF.

V gene TRBV19 combines with J gene TRBJ2-4; TRBD2 matches 7 bases. Per the germline V gene, CDR1 is LNHDA and CDR2 is SQIVND (reference sequence). The length of the CDR3 is 18 residues. Losses at the gene ends were 2 bases for V and 0 bases for J; bases not matched to a gene: 10. In DNA, the CDR3 is TGTGCCAGTAGTATATTGAGGGCGGGGGTCCTAGCCAAAAACATTCAGTACTTC. Residues: CASSILRAGVLAKNIQYF.

This chain uses TRBV15 with TRBJ2-5; possibly TRBD1 or TRBD2 for D (5 bases each). CDR3 length: 16 residues. V was pared by 3 bases and J by 1 base, with 15 bases between. Germline V gene lookup returns CDR1 LNHNV and CDR2 YYDKDF (reference sequence). CDR3 in amino acids: CATSSGGAAIQETQYF. The CDR3, as DNA: TGTGCCACCAGCAGTGGGGGAGCAGCGATCCAAGAGACCCAGTACTTC.

The rearrangement links TRBV7-9 to TRBJ2-1; TRBD1 matches at 9 bases. Germline-derived CDR1 and CDR2 are SEHNR and FQNEAQ (reference sequence). V was pared by 5 bases and J by 3 bases, with 5 bases of the junction left unmatched. This CDR3 has 15 amino acids. For the CDR3, the DNA is TGTGCCAGCAGCCCTGGGACAGGGTACTACAATGAGCAGTTCTTC. It translates to CASSPGTGYYNEQFF.

The chain employs TRBV15 and TRBJ2-3; TRBD1 matches 11 bases. Germline-derived CDR1 and CDR2 are LNHNV and YYDKDF (reference sequence). The CDR3 runs 13 residues. The V segment lost 9 bases and the J segment 5 bases; nucleotides outside the gene matches: 4. CDR3 bases: TGTGCCACTCGGGACAGGGGGAGAGATACGCAGTATTTT. Translated: CATRDRGRDTQYF.